What follows are 15 T cell receptor beta chains derived from one specimen sequenced in a study of blood T cell repertoires in COVID-19. TCRdb's copy holds only in-frame clones and misses some; the assay was immunoSEQ multiplex PCR. Of over 150,000 clones listed, around 86% are singletons. Specimen: peripheral blood. Every receptor here comes from a woman older than 75 with COVID-19, enrolled during active disease.

The J gene is TRBJ2-3, the V gene TRBV5-5, with 12 bases lining up with TRBD2. Germline V gene data show CDR1 as SGHKS and CDR2 as YYEKEE (reference sequence). V shed 4 bases and J 6 bases; nucleotides not matched to a gene: 9. There are 16 residues in the CDR3. The CDR3 loop reads CASSARLAGVLDTQYF. The CDR3 DNA reads as TGTGCCAGCAGCGCCCGACTAGCGGGAGTTTTGGATACGCAGTATTTT.

The CDR3 reads CASSQVLAGGNNEQFF. The CDR3 DNA reads as TGCGCCAGCAGCCAAGTTCTAGCGGGCGGGAACAATGAGCAGTTCTTC. This sequence joins TRBV4-3 and TRBJ2-1, with TRBD2 matching over 8 bases. The CDR3 runs to 16 residues. In germline, CDR1 is LGHNA, CDR2 YSLEER. Losses at the gene ends were 1 base for V and 5 bases for J; bases not matched to a gene: 7.

The chain recombines TRBV9 with TRBJ2-2; TRBD2 aligns across 7 bases. J was trimmed by 7 bases and V by 2 bases; bases with no gene match: 11. The germline CDR1 and CDR2 sequences are SGDLS and YYNGEE. The CDR3 totals 16 residues. CDR3 loop: CASSVSAGSAGGELFF. The CDR3 DNA reads TGTGCCAGCAGCGTTTCAGCGGGATCGGCTGGCGGGGAGCTGTTTTTT.

This chain connects TRBV6-5 to TRBJ1-2, with TRBD1 matching over 8 bases. Trimming at V came to 6 bases and at J to 2 bases, leaving 2 bases not matched to a gene. Per germline, CDR1 MNHEY and CDR2 SVGAGI. The CDR3 runs 13 residues. CDR3 protein: CASRGTGNYGYTF. The DNA of the CDR3 is TGTGCCAGCAGAGGGACAGGAAACTATGGCTACACCTTC.

The chain has TRBV5-4 and TRBJ2-7; a possible D gene is TRBD2 (6 bases). Trimming removed 5 bases at V and 0 bases at J, with 12 bases between. CDR1 SGHNT and CDR2 YYREEE come from the germline V gene (reference sequence). This CDR3 comprises 14 residues. In DNA, the CDR3 is TGTGCCAGCAGGAGGGACTTAAGCTCCTACGAGCAGTACTTC. Translated, it gives CASRRDLSSYEQYF.

The chain recombines TRBV15 with TRBJ1-3, with 9 bases matching TRBD1. CDR3 length equals 15 residues. Germline V lookup: CDR1 LNHNV, CDR2 YYDKDF (reference sequence). With 0 bases clipped from V and 8 bases from J, the junction kept 5 bases outside the gene matches. CDR3: CATSREGTGSHTIYF. As DNA, the CDR3 is TGTGCCACCAGCAGAGAAGGGACAGGGTCGCACACCATATATTTT.

The rearrangement uses TRBV18 and TRBJ1-2; D is perhaps TRBD1 (6 bases). Trimming left V 4 bases short and J 4 bases short, with 13 bases between. Germline-derived CDR1 and CDR2 are KGHSH and LQKENI. This CDR3 is 14 amino acids long. The CDR3 loop reads CASSLGGQIYGYTF. The CDR3 bases are TGTGCCAGCTCACTCGGAGGACAGATCTATGGCTACACCTTC.

The V call is TRBV19, the J call TRBJ1-1; D is possibly TRBD1 (6 bases). The germline V and J ends were trimmed by 3 bases and 0 bases, with 11 bases remaining between them. CDR3 length equals 15 residues. The germline V gene encodes CDR1 LNHDA and CDR2 SQIVND (reference sequence). As DNA, the CDR3 is TGTGCCAGTAGTATCGGGGACACCTTGAACACTGAAGCTTTCTTT. It codes for CASSIGDTLNTEAFF.

V gene TRBV5-1 combines with J gene TRBJ1-2; D gene ambiguous. Trimming took off 3 bases at V and 4 bases at J, with 13 bases between the two ends. This CDR3 has 14 residues. Germline V lookup: CDR1 SGHRS, CDR2 YFSETQ. CDR3 sequence: CASSSDLWGYGYTF. The CDR3 nucleotides are TGCGCCAGCAGCTCGGACTTGTGGGGCTATGGCTACACCTTC.

The J gene is TRBJ1-3, the V gene TRBV11-2; a weak D match, TRBD1 (5 bases). The CDR3 covers 16 residues. Looked up from germline, CDR1 is SGHAT and CDR2 is FQNNGV. V gave up 0 bases and J gave up 1 base, with 10 bases separating them. The chain's CDR3 is CASSLDSGDSGNTIYF. The CDR3 DNA follows: TGTGCCAGCAGCTTAGATTCGGGGGATTCTGGAAACACCATATATTTT.

The J gene is TRBJ1-3, the V gene TRBV15; 10 bases are a match to TRBD1. V shed 1 base, J shed 1 base, and the junction held 4 bases outside the gene matches. The CDR3 has 17 residues. Per the germline V gene, CDR1 is LNHNV and CDR2 is YYDKDF (reference sequence). CDR3 in DNA: TGTGCCACCAGCAGAGGTGACAGGGGGCTTTCTGGAAACACCATATATTTT. It translates to CATSRGDRGLSGNTIYF.

This rearrangement joins TRBV29-1 to TRBJ1-2; 7 bases line up with TRBD1. The germline CDR1 and CDR2 sequences are SQVTM and ANQGSEA. The trim removed 6 bases at V and 8 bases at J, leaving 9 bases unmatched. The CDR3 runs 12 residues. The CDR3 is CSVGPGQPGYTF. CDR3 sequence (DNA): TGCAGCGTAGGTCCGGGACAGCCGGGCTACACCTTC.

The chain has TRBV11-2 and TRBJ2-7; 9 positions match TRBD2. Germline assignment: CDR1 SGHAT and CDR2 FQNNGV. The V gene end was trimmed by 0 bases and the J gene end by 6 bases; junction bases not matched to a gene: 9. This CDR3 contains 16 residues. This CDR3 is CASSLDLVAGVSEQYF. The CDR3 DNA reads as TGTGCCAGCAGCTTAGATCTGGTAGCGGGAGTAAGCGAGCAGTACTTC.

The chain has TRBV19 and TRBJ1-2; 8 bases align to TRBD1. Germline V gene sequence: CDR1 LNHDA, CDR2 SQIVND (reference sequence). J was trimmed by 7 bases and V by 9 bases; bases with no gene match: 10. This CDR3 comprises 13 residues. In nucleotides, the CDR3 is TGTGCCAGCAACAGGGGGGAAAGTTTTGGCTACACCTTC. It codes for CASNRGESFGYTF.

The V gene is TRBV4-3, the J gene TRBJ2-1; D is undetermined. Trimming removed 1 base from V and 7 bases from J, with 8 bases in between. CDR3 length: 13 residues. Germline CDR1 LGHNA, CDR2 YSLEER. The CDR3 region has the DNA TGCGCCAGCAGCCAAGCGAGAAAAAATGAGCAGTTCTTC. Its protein is CASSQARKNEQFF.